A selection of T cell receptor beta chains follows, all from one sample in a study of T cells in tuberculosis. The repertoire was sequenced with immunoSEQ multiplex PCR; TCRdb's copy has only in-frame clones and lacks some. The sample carries around 60,000 clones, 81% recorded once. The sample taken for sequencing was CD1b-GMM tetramer-negative cells sorted from PBMCs. The source of these receptors is an adult woman with latent tuberculosis. The CDR3 runs from the conserved cysteine through the conserved F or W. The D gene is left open where the match is weak. The size of a clone is reported for some rows only, either as once, few or many, or as a class for expanded clones.

clone_size	v_call	d_call	j_call	cdr3_nt	cdr3_aa
few	TRBV15	NA	TRBJ1-2	TGTGCCACCAGCAGAGATGCAGTTAACTATGGCTACACCTTC	CATSRDAVNYGYTF
NA	TRBV30	NA	TRBJ2-5	TGTGCCTGGAGTGTAAACAGGGCGTTAGGGACCCAGTACTTC	CAWSVNRALGTQYF
NA	TRBV28	NA	TRBJ2-2	TGTGCCAGCAGTTTTACAGGGCCCGGGGAGCTGTTTTTT	CASSFTGPGELFF
few	TRBV29-1	NA	TRBJ1-5	TGCAGCGGGTCGGGGGGATCGGATCAGCCCCAGCATTTT	CSGSGGSDQPQHF
once	TRBV19	NA	TRBJ2-3	TGTGCCAGTAGCCCGTCCTTCACAGATACGCAGTATTTT	CASSPSFTDTQYF
NA	TRBV7-8	NA	TRBJ2-2	TGTGCCAGCAGCTCCCAGGGATCCGGGGAGCTGTTTTTT	CASSSQGSGELFF
NA	TRBV5-8	NA	TRBJ1-1	TGTGCCAGCAAAGATAGGGGATTGAACACTGAAGCTTTCTTT	CASKDRGLNTEAFF
NA	TRBV6-6	NA	TRBJ1-6	TGTGCCAGCAGTGTTGACACCTTTTCACCCCTCCACTTT	CASSVDTFSPLHF
NA	TRBV7-9	TRBD1	TRBJ1-2	TGTGCCAGCAGCTTAAAAGGGGGCGGTGGCTACACCTTC	CASSLKGGGGYTF
NA	TRBV28	TRBD2	TRBJ2-1	TGTGCCAGCAGCCTCCCCATACCGGGACTAGCGGGAATTGAGCAGTTCTTC	CASSLPIPGLAGIEQFF
NA	TRBV19	TRBD2	TRBJ2-3	TGTGCCAGTAGCCTTAGCGGGAGGGCCGGGAGGACAGATACGCAGTATTTT	CASSLSGRAGRTDTQYF
once	TRBV19	NA	TRBJ2-3	TGTGCCAGTAGTTTTGGGACTGGACCTAGCACAGATACGCAGTATTTT	CASSFGTGPSTDTQYF
NA	TRBV7-2	TRBD1	TRBJ2-7	TGTGCCAGCAGCTCGGACGGACAGGGACGCGAGCAGTACTTC	CASSSDGQGREQYF
NA	TRBV27	TRBD1	TRBJ1-6	TGTGCCAGCGGGACAGGGGGTCGGACACCCCTCCACTTT	CASGTGGRTPLHF
NA	TRBV4-1	TRBD2	TRBJ2-1	TGCGCCAGCAGCCAAGGACTAGCGGGATACAATGAGCAGTTCTTC	CASSQGLAGYNEQFF
NA	TRBV27	NA	TRBJ2-5	TGTGCCAGCAGTTCCCTACTTCAAGAGTTGACCCAGTACTTC	CASSSLLQELTQYF
once	TRBV10-3	TRBD2	TRBJ2-3	TGTGCCACCGCCGGGGATAGCGGGAGGTCTAGCACAGATACGCAGTATTTT	CATAGDSGRSSTDTQYF
NA	TRBV19	TRBD2	TRBJ2-1	TGTGCCAGTAGTTTGGGAAGCGGGAGAGGGAGCCGGGAGCAGTTCTTC	CASSLGSGRGSREQFF
NA	TRBV5-6	NA	TRBJ1-1	TGTGCCAGCAGCTCCACCGGGACAAAGTTTGAAGCTTTCTTT	CASSSTGTKFEAFF
NA	TRBV4-3	NA	TRBJ2-7	TGCGCCAGCAGCCAAGCAGGGGGGACCTACGAGCAGTACTTC	CASSQAGGTYEQYF
NA	TRBV28	TRBD1	TRBJ2-5	TGTGCCAGCAGTCCGGGGGGACAGGGGTTCCAGTACTTC	CASSPGGQGFQYF
NA	TRBV25-1	NA	TRBJ2-3	TGTGCCAGCAGTGACGAAGGGAAGGGGAAGGCAGATACGCAGTATTTT	CASSDEGKGKADTQYF
NA	TRBV7-6	TRBD1	TRBJ1-5	TGTGCCAGCAGCCATCGGACAGGATTCGATCAGCCCCAGCATTTT	CASSHRTGFDQPQHF
NA	TRBV7-2	NA	TRBJ1-6	TGTGCCAGCAGCTTAGCTGGAGGCGGCTCCTATAATTCACCCCTCCACTTT	CASSLAGGGSYNSPLHF
NA	TRBV7-6	NA	TRBJ2-6	TGTGCCAGCAGCTCCCATAGGCGGGGAGCCGGGGCCAACGTCCTGACTTTC	CASSSHRRGAGANVLTF
NA	TRBV6-1	TRBD1	TRBJ1-3	TGTGCCAGCAGTGACCCCGGGACAGCGAGCTCTGGAAACACCATATATTTT	CASSDPGTASSGNTIYF
NA	TRBV7-8	NA	TRBJ2-2	TGTGCCAGCAGTCGGGGACTGTTGAACACCGGGGAGCTGTTTTTT	CASSRGLLNTGELFF
NA	TRBV11-2	TRBD1	TRBJ2-7	TGTGCCAGCAGCCCAGACAGGGCCTACGAGCAGTACTTC	CASSPDRAYEQYF
NA	TRBV29-1	TRBD2	TRBJ2-5	TGCAGCGTTGAAGTTTTGGGGGGGGATGGGTACTTC	CSVEVLGGDGYF